The sequence of this T cell receptor (beta chain) was determined in a study of T-cell memory formation after mild COVID-19. Study-wide background: The TCR clusters were mostly specific to one donor. Study results and limitations: Chiefly within CM and EM were the contracting CD4+ clones; CD8+ ones were within EMRA. There were some responding clones in pre-infection memory, which suggested that cross-reactive memory had joined.

Constant-segment primers served in 5'RACE that generated TCR alpha and TCR beta cDNA libraries bearing sample barcodes and UMIs. MiXCR, run by TCRdb on the 5' RACE reads, gives a single entry per CDR3 protein. Of around 300,000 distinct CDR3 sequences in the sample, about 13% are singletons; the top ten hold roughly a fifth. Trimming at V came to 5 bases and at J to 5 bases, leaving 10 bases not matched to a gene. CDR1 and CDR2 from the germline V gene are SGHTA and FQGTGA. This CDR3 region has 16 residues. This clonotype was seen only a few times. Its antigen remains unidentified. This TCR was recovered from a man between 18 and 35 years old who had mild COVID-19 (a few samples of this study predate the infection). Cell type and time point are not known. The sequencing input was PBMCs or a T cell subset sorted from them (not recorded which). The V call is TRBV7-3, the J call TRBJ2-1, with 9 bases that match TRBD1. The CDR3 reads CASSLVRDRVNNEQFF. The CDR3 DNA sequence: TGTGCCAGCAGCCTAGTTAGGGACAGGGTTAACAATGAGCAGTTCTTC.